The entry below gives a single T cell receptor beta chain sequence along with its context. In the original workflow: For nucleated cells, counts were estimated from reference gene primer amplification. This table comes from immunoSEQ multiplex PCR, and its TCRdb copy is limited to in-frame clones, with some not included. That table gives V, J and clone size, and the DNA gave D and trimming. This sample has 200,000 to 250,000 clones, with around four fifths found just once. Participant age was roughly 18 to 89 years, and participants resided in 20 to 30 US areas. Each participant's cohort was designated according to participant-reported clinical history. The sample comes from a study of blood T cell repertoires in COVID-19. Study at large: The study drew acute and convalescent COVID-19 samples from the United States, Italy and Spain.

Trimming took 6 bases from V and 5 from J; bases not matched to a gene: 3. The CDR3 runs 13 residues. The germline V gene encodes CDR1 SEHNR and CDR2 FQNEAQ (reference sequence). Sequencing input: PBMCs or T cells enriched from blood (not recorded which). This TCR was sampled from a woman between 40 and 50 years old who had been exposed to COVID-19. The rearrangement links TRBV7-9 to TRBJ1-5; 8 positions agree with TRBD1. CDR3 nucleotide sequence: TGTGCCAGCAGTCAGGACAGGGATCAGCCCCAGCATTTT. Amino acid sequence: CASSQDRDQPQHF.